This T cell receptor beta chain derives from a study of cytomegalovirus exposure and HLA in healthy donors. This clone showed up just once. Profiling relied on immunoSEQ multiplex PCR, and the TCRdb table lists in-frame clones only, not all of them. The sample holds around 300,000 clones, over 75% seen once. CDR3 length: 15 amino acids. The V gene lost 4 bases and the J gene lost 1 base, with 13 bases spanning the gap. Germline V gene lookup returns CDR1 MNHEY and CDR2 SVGAGI. The chain links TRBV6-5 to TRBJ1-2; possibly TRBD1 for D (5 bases). Material for sequencing was PBMCs. This receptor was obtained from a woman aged 18-35 years in good health and CMV-seronegative. The CDR3 bases are TGTGCCAGCAGTTTGGGGCAGAACCTTAACTATGGCTACACCTTC. This encodes CASSLGQNLNYGYTF.